This T cell receptor (beta chain) emerged from a study of CD8 T cells in Susac syndrome. Roughly 0.45 to 1 ug RNA was reverse transcribed with random hexamers. By means of immunoSEQ multiplex PCR, TCR beta CDR3 spanning 54 Vbeta and 13 Jbeta underwent amplification. TCRdb re-derived calls from the immunoSEQ multiplex PCR reads in MiXCR, one entry per CDR3 protein. The sample lists about 150,000 distinct CDR3 sequences, roughly 95% occurring once. Points on this clonotype: Antigen specificity is unknown.

V was clipped by 2 bases and J by 8 bases; unmatched bases: 4. The CDR3 has 14 amino acids. Germline V lookup: CDR1 SGHDN, CDR2 FVKESK. TCR beta from blood CD8+ and CD4+ T cells was sequenced. Findings of the study overall: The CD4+ T cell repertoires in Susac syndrome were not clonally expanded.

The rearrangement uses TRBV14 and TRBJ2-1; 9 bases are shared with TRBD1. The specimen sequenced was CD4+ T cells from PBMCs. The TCR comes from a human donor with Susac syndrome. The CDR3 sequence is CASSQRQGGHEQFF. DNA of the CDR3: TGTGCCAGCAGCCAACGACAGGGGGGCCATGAGCAGTTCTTC.